This T cell receptor (beta chain) was recorded in a study of shared clonotypes between healthy human individuals. As for the study in general: The composition of the donors was two women and three men aged 18 to 49.

The unsorted PBMC replicate PCRs were performed with roughly 300 ng DNA, 25,000 to 30,000 T cell genomes. In the authors' workflow: From ImmunoSEQ came sequences covering only the junction and carrying no quality scores, so filtering differed. Using immunoSEQ multiplex PCR, the repertoire was profiled, and TCRdb retains in-frame clones only, with some absent. V, J and clone size derive from that table, while D and trimming were established from the DNA sequence. The sample shows over 400,000 clones, 81% of them seen only once. The study's findings and limits: Sequencing depth was predicted to influence how clonotypes are shared among donors.

Note on this clone: Antigen unknown.

V was clipped by 0 bases and J by 6 bases; unmatched bases: 9. CDR3 length: 17 residues. Germline CDR1 and CDR2: ENHRY and SYGVKD. The TCR sequence derives from a middle-aged woman in good health. Some clones in this sample may be carry-over from other donors' samples. Specimen: PBMCs. The V gene is TRBV10-3, the J gene TRBJ2-5, with TRBD2 matching over 11 bases. CDR3 loop: CAISESAVTSGSKTQYF. The CDR3 bases are TGTGCCATCAGTGAGTCGGCAGTTACTAGCGGGAGTAAGACCCAGTACTTC.